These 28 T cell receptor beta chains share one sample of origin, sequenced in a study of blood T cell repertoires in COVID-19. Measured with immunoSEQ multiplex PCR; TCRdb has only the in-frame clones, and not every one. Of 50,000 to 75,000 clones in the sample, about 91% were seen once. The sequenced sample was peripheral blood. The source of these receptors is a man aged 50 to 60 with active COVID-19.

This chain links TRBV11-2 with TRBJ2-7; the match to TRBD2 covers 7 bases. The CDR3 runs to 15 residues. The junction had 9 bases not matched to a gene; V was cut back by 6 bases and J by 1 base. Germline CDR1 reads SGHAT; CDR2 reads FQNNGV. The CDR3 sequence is CASRPPGLFSYEQYF. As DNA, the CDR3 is TGTGCCAGCAGGCCACCGGGACTATTTTCCTACGAGCAGTACTTC.

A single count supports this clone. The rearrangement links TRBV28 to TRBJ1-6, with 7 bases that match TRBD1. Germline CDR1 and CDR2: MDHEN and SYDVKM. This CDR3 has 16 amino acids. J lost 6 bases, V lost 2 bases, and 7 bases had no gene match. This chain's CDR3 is CASSLHPGTVNSPLHF. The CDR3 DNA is TGTGCCAGCAGTTTACACCCCGGGACAGTTAATTCACCCCTCCACTTT.

The CDR3 reads CASSEVRSVQPQHF. The CDR3 DNA is TGTGCCAGCAGTGAGGTCAGGTCGGTTCAGCCCCAGCATTTT. The genes are TRBV6-1 and TRBJ1-5; D unresolved. Trimming shortened V by 3 bases and J by 6 bases, and 12 bases separated the two germline ends. Per the germline V gene, CDR1 is MNHNS and CDR2 is SASEGT. The CDR3 runs to 14 residues.

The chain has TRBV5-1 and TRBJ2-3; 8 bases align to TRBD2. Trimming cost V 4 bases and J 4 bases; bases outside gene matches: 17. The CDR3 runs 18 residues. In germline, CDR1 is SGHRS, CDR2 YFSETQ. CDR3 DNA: TGCGCCAGCAGCCGCGGACCAAGCGGGAGAGGTAGCGCAGATACGCAGTATTTT. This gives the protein CASSRGPSGRGSADTQYF.

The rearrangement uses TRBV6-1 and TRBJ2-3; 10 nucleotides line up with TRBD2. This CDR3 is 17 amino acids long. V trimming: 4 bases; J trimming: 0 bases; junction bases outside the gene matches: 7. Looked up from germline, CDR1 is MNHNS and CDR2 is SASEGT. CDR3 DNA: TGTGCCAGCAGTGGAACTAGCGGGACTTCTAGCACAGATACGCAGTATTTT. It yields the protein CASSGTSGTSSTDTQYF.

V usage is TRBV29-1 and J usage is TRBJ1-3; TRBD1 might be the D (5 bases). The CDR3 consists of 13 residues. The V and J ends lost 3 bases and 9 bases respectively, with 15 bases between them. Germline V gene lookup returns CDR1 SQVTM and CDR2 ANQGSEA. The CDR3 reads CSVEGSRGSTIYF. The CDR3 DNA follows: TGCAGCGTTGAGGGATCGCGGGGGAGCACCATATATTTT.

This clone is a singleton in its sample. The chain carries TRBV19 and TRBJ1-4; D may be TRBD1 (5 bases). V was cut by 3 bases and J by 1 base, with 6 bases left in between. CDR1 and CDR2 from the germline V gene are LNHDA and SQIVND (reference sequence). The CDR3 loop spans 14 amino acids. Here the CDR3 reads CASSMGRTNEKLFF. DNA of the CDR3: TGTGCCAGTAGTATGGGGCGAACTAATGAAAAACTGTTTTTT. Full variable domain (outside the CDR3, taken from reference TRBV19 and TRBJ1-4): DGGITQSPKYLFRKEGQNVTLSCEQNLNHDAMYWYRQDPGQGLRLIYYSQIVNDFQKGDIAEGYSVSREKKESFPLTVTSAQKNPTAFYLCASSMGRTNEKLFFGSGTQLSVL.

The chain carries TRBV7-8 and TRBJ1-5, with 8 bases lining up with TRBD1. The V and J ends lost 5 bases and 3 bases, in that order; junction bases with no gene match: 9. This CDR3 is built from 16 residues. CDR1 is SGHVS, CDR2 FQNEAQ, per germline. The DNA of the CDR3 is TGTGCCAGCAGCCCGACCTCGACAGGGGACAATCAGCCCCAGCATTTT. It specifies CASSPTSTGDNQPQHF.

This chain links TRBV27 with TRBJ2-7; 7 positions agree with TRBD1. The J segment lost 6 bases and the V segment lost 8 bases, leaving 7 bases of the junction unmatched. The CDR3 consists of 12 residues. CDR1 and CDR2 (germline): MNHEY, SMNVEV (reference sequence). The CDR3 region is CASGFAGGEQYF. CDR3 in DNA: TGTGCCAGCGGATTCGCAGGGGGCGAGCAGTACTTC.

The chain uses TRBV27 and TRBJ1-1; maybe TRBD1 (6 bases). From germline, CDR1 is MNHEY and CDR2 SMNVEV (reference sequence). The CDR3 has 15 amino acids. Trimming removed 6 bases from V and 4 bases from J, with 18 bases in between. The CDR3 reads CASRDPGQGITEAFF. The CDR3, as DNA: TGTGCCAGCAGGGATCCCGGGCAGGGGATCACTGAAGCTTTCTTT.

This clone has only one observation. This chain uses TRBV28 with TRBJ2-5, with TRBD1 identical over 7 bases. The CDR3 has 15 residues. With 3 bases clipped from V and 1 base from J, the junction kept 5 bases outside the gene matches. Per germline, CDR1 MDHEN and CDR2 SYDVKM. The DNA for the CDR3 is TGTGCCAGCAGTTTGACAGGGCGAATCCAAGAGACCCAGTACTTC. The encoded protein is CASSLTGRIQETQYF.

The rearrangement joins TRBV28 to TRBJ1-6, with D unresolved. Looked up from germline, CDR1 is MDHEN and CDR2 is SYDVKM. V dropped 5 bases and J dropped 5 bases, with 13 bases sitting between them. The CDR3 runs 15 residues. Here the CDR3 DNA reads TGTGCCAGCAGTACGACGGGGAGAGATAATTCACCCCTCCACTTT. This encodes CASSTTGRDNSPLHF.

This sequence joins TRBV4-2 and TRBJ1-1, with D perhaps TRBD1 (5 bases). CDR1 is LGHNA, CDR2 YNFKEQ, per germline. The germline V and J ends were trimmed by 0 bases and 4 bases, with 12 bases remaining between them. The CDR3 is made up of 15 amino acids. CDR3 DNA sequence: TGTGCCAGCAGCCAAGATTGGGGCTTGAGCACTGAAGCTTTCTTT. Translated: CASSQDWGLSTEAFF.

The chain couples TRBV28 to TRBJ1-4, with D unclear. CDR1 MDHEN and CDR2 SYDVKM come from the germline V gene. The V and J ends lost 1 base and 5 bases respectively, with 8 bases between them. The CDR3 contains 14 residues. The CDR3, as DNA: TGTGCCAGCAGTTTATACGTAAGCAATGAAAAACTGTTTTTT. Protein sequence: CASSLYVSNEKLFF.

The CDR3 spells CASSPRGTGLDEQYF. Here the CDR3 DNA reads TGTGCCAGCAGCCCAAGGGGGACAGGGCTGGACGAGCAGTACTTC. The V and J genes are TRBV9 and TRBJ2-7; 9 bases are shared with TRBD1. Trimming cost V 4 bases and J 5 bases; bases outside gene matches: 10. Germline values: CDR1 SGDLS, CDR2 YYNGEE. The CDR3 is 15 residues long.

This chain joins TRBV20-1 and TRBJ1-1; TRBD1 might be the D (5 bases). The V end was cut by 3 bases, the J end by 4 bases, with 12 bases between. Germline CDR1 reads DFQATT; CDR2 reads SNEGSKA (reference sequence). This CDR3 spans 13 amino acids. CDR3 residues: CSASELRGTEAFF. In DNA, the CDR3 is TGCAGTGCTAGTGAATTAAGGGGCACTGAAGCTTTCTTT.

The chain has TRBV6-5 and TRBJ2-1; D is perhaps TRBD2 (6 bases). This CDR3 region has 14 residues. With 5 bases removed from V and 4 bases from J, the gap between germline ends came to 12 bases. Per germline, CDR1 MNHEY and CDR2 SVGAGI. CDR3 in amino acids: CASSTQTSYNEQFF. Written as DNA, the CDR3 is TGTGCCAGCAGTACTCAGACTAGTTACAATGAGCAGTTCTTC.

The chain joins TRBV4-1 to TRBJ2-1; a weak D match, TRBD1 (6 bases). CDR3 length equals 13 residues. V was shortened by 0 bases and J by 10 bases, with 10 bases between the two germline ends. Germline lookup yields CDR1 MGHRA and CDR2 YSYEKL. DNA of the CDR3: TGCGCCAGCAGCCAAGAGTGGGGGCGCGAGCAGTTCTTC. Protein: CASSQEWGREQFF.

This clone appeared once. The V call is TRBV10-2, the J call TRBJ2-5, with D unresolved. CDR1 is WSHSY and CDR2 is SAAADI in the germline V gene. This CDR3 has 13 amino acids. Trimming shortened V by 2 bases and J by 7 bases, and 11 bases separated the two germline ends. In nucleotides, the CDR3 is TGCGCCAGCAGTGAGAGCACAACGGGGACCCAGTACTTC. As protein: CASSESTTGTQYF.

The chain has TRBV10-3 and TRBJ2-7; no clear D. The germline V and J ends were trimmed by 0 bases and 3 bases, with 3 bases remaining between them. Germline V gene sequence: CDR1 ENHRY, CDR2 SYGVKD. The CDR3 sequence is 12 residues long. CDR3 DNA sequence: TGTGCCATCAGTGAGTCCGGCTACGAGCAGTACTTC. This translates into CAISESGYEQYF.

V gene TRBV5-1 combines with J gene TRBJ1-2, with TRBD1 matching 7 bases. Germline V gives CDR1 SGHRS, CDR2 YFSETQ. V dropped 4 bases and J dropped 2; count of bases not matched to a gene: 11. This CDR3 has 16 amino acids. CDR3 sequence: CASSRSPGQLNYGYTF. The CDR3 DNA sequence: TGCGCCAGCAGCAGATCTCCGGGACAGCTAAACTATGGCTACACCTTC.

The CDR3 reads CASSRGAVDTQYF. CDR3 in DNA: TGTGCCAGCAGTCGGGGGGCCGTAGATACGCAGTATTTT. The chain joins TRBV14 to TRBJ2-3; possible D gene TRBD2, 7 bases. Germline assignment: CDR1 SGHDN and CDR2 FVKESK. This CDR3 spans 13 amino acids. Trimming took 6 bases from V and 5 from J, leaving 12 bases between them.

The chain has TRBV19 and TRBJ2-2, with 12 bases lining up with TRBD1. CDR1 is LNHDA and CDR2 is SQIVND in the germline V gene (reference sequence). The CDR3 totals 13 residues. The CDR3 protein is CPGQGANTGELFF. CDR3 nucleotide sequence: TGTCCGGGACAGGGGGCAAACACCGGGGAGCTGTTTTTT.

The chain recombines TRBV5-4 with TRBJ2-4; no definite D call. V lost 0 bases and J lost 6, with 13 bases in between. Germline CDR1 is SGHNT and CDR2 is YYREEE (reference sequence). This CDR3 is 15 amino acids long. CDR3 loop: CASSLGGWMVNIQYF. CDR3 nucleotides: TGTGCCAGCAGCTTGGGAGGCTGGATGGTAAACATTCAGTACTTC.

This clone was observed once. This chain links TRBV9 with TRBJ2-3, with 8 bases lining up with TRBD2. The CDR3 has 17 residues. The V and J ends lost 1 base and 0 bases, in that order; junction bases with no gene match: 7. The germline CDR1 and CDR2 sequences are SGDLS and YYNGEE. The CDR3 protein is CASSVLLAGASTDTQYF. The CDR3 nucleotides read TGTGCCAGCAGCGTACTTCTAGCGGGTGCTAGCACAGATACGCAGTATTTT.

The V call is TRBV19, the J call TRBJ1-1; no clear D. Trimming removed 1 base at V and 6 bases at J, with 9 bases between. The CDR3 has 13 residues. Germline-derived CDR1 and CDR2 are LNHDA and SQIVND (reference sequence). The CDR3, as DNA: TGTGCCAGTAGTATAGGGGAGGTTGCTGAAGCTTTCTTT. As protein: CASSIGEVAEAFF.

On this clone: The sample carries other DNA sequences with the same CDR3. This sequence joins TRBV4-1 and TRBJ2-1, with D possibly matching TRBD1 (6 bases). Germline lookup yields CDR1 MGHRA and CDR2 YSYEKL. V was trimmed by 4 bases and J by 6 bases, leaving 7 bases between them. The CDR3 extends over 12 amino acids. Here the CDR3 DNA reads TGCGCCAGCAGCCGAGGGGGCAATGAGCAGTTCTTC. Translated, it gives CASSRGGNEQFF.

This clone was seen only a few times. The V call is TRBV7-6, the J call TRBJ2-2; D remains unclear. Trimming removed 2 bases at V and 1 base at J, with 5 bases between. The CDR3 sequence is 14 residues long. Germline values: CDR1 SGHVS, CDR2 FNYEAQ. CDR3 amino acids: CASSLRGNTGELFF. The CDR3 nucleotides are TGTGCCAGCAGCTTACGAGGGAACACCGGGGAGCTGTTTTTT.